The next 14 T cell receptor beta chains were all read from a single sample in a study of control samples from healthy donors and cancer patients. Only in-frame clones appear in the TCRdb table, and some are missing; sequencing was by immunoSEQ multiplex PCR. Here the sample spans roughly 120,000 clones, about 92% being singletons. The sample consisted of PBMCs. Source of these receptors: a man aged 50 to 60 with head and neck cancer.

This clone showed up just once. This sequence joins TRBV18 and TRBJ1-6; unclear D gene. V was cut by 4 bases and J by 3 bases, with 1 base left in between. This CDR3 region has 12 residues. The germline V gene encodes CDR1 KGHSH and CDR2 LQKENI. CDR3 residues: CASSHYNSPLHF. CDR3 nucleotide sequence: TGTGCCAGCTCACACTATAATTCACCCCTCCACTTT.

CDR3 bases: TGTGCCAGTAGATTGACTGGGAACACTGAAGCTTTCTTT. Protein product: CASRLTGNTEAFF. This chain connects TRBV19 to TRBJ1-1; D gene uncertain. CDR3 size: 13 residues. Germline CDR1 and CDR2: LNHDA and SQIVND (reference sequence). Between the trimmed V and J ends, which lost 6 bases and 1 base, there was a span of 9 bases.

The J gene is TRBJ2-7, the V gene TRBV4-2; 10 bases are a match to TRBD1. Trimming cost V 0 bases and J 5 bases; bases outside gene matches: 4. CDR1 and CDR2 from the germline V gene are LGHNA and YNFKEQ. The CDR3 totals 15 residues. CDR3 sequence reads: CASSQDGGQGNEQYF. The CDR3 DNA sequence: TGTGCCAGCAGCCAAGATGGGGGACAGGGGAACGAGCAGTACTTC.

The chain uses TRBV5-8 and TRBJ1-5; TRBD1 might be the D (5 bases). The CDR3 has 19 residues. In germline, CDR1 is SGHTS, CDR2 YDEGEE. Trimming left V 1 base short and J 0 bases short, with 20 bases between. The CDR3 bases are TGTGCCAGCAGCTTGAGGCGCGGGGCAGGCATTTATAGCAATCAGCCCCAGCATTTT. This sequence encodes CASSLRRGAGIYSNQPQHF. The complete variable domain, with remaining parts taken from reference TRBV5-8 and TRBJ1-5, reads EAGVTQSPTHLIKTRGQQATLRCSPISGHTSVYWYQQALGLGLQFLLWYDEGEERNRGNFPPRFSGRQFPNYSSELNVNALELEDSALYLCASSLRRGAGIYSNQPQHFGDGTRLSIL.

The gene calls are TRBV3-1 (or the pseudogene TRBV3-2) and TRBJ2-7; D ambiguous. Germline V gene sequence: CDR1 LGHDT, CDR2 YNNKEL (reference sequence). The V end lost 2 bases, the J end lost 2 bases, and 10 bases lay between the germline ends. The CDR3 contains 14 residues. The CDR3 nucleotides read TGTGCCAGCAGCCAATCGGGTGGGGCCTACGAGCAGTACTTC. Its translation is CASSQSGGAYEQYF.

The rearrangement uses TRBV5-3 and TRBJ1-1; D call uncertain. TRBV5-3 is an ORF; its function is uncertain. Between the trimmed V and J ends, which lost 4 bases and 7 bases, there was a span of 17 bases. The CDR3 totals 14 residues. For the CDR3, the DNA is TGTGCCAGAAGCCCCCCCGGCGATATACGTGAAGCTTTCTTT. It translates to CARSPPGDIREAFF.

The chain couples TRBV3-1 (or the pseudogene TRBV3-2) to TRBJ2-7, with TRBD1 matching over 7 bases. There are 16 residues in the CDR3. Germline-derived CDR1 and CDR2 are LGHDT and YNNKEL (reference sequence). The ends lost 1 base at V and 3 bases at J; junction bases unmatched: 9. This CDR3 is CASSQAPRGFSYEQYF. The CDR3 DNA reads as TGTGCCAGCAGCCAAGCCCCCAGGGGGTTCAGCTACGAGCAGTACTTC.

The CDR3 loop is CATSDFGPGQGRDEQFF. The CDR3 nucleotides read TGTGCCACCAGTGATTTTGGTCCGGGACAGGGCCGCGATGAGCAGTTCTTC. The rearrangement uses TRBV24-1 and TRBJ2-1; 9 positions agree with TRBD1. V lost 1 base, J lost 8 bases, and 11 bases stayed unmatched. There are 17 residues in the CDR3. The germline V gene has CDR1 KGHDR and CDR2 SFDVKD.

The V gene is TRBV5-6, the J gene TRBJ1-2; D uncertain. With 6 bases removed from V and 0 bases from J, the gap between germline ends came to 21 bases. The CDR3 totals 17 residues. CDR1 is SGHDT, CDR2 YYEEEE, per germline. The CDR3 DNA follows: TGTGCCAGCACCACCTGGTCGGGCGAGCAAGCTAACTATGGCTACACCTTC. It yields the protein CASTTWSGEQANYGYTF.

The chain carries TRBV6-1 and TRBJ1-3; 9 bases fit TRBD1. This CDR3 comprises 18 residues. Germline values: CDR1 MNHNS, CDR2 SASEGT. J gave up 3 bases and V 2 bases, and 11 bases lay outside the gene matches. The CDR3 DNA reads TGTGCCAGCAGTGAACGGGGACCGGGACAGGGAGGTGGAAACACCATATATTTT. As protein: CASSERGPGQGGGNTIYF.

The CDR3 sequence is CASSPLKGLAGKETQYF. CDR3 DNA sequence: TGTGCCAGCTCACCACTTAAGGGGCTAGCGGGGAAAGAGACCCAGTACTTC. The J gene is TRBJ2-5, the V gene TRBV18; 9 bases line up with TRBD2. The CDR3 is made up of 17 amino acids. The germline V gene encodes CDR1 KGHSH and CDR2 LQKENI. The J segment lost 3 bases and the V segment lost 1 base, leaving 9 bases of the junction unmatched.

This clone came up a few times. The chain uses TRBV12-1 and TRBJ1-2. TRBV12-1 has pseudogene status. The CDR3 is 13 residues long. The CDR3 here is CASSLDGRYGYTF. CDR3 bases: TGTGCCAGCAGTCTGGACGGACGCTATGGCTACACCTTC.

The genes are TRBV30 and TRBJ1-1; D uncertain. Trimming shortened V by 0 bases and J by 2 bases, and 4 bases separated the two germline ends. The CDR3 has 12 amino acids. Per germline, CDR1 GTSNPN and CDR2 SVGIG (reference sequence). The CDR3 sequence is CAWSVVNTEAFF. The CDR3 DNA reads TGTGCCTGGAGTGTAGTAAACACTGAAGCTTTCTTT.

The chain uses TRBV7-9 and TRBJ1-3; D uncertain. Deletions cut 2 bases from V and 8 bases from J, with 7 bases between. Looked up from germline, CDR1 is SEHNR and CDR2 is FQNEAQ (reference sequence). The CDR3 spans 12 residues. In DNA, the CDR3 is TGTGCCAGCAGCTTATCCGGTGACACCATATATTTT. It translates to CASSLSGDTIYF.